This T cell receptor beta chain came from a study of T cell responses to AZD1222 COVID-19 vaccine. For the study at large: Second-dose groups at about 4 or about 12 weeks were pooled.

Study findings and constraints: Clonal diversity may have been underestimated in mostly white British donors. Across the whole spike, CD4 TCRs peaked at regions 160-218 and 743-854.

A word on this clone: Its specificity is unknown.

The CDR3 covers 14 residues. In germline, CDR1 is LGHDT, CDR2 YNNKEL (reference sequence). The V gene end was trimmed by 7 bases and the J gene end by 3 bases; junction bases not matched to a gene: 7. Profiled with immunoSEQ multiplex PCR; TCRdb holds only in-frame clones, not every one. The sample consists of about 130,000 clones, roughly 80% of them appearing once. The origin of this receptor is an adult in good health. V gene TRBV3-1 (or the pseudogene TRBV3-2) combines with J gene TRBJ2-7, with 9 bases matching TRBD1. Sequences were derived from peripheral blood, sampled on day 0 of AZD1222 vaccination. The CDR3 sequence: CASNPGQGSYEQYF. CDR3 bases: TGTGCCAGCAACCCCGGACAGGGGAGCTACGAGCAGTACTTC.